These T cell receptor beta chains were read from a single sample in a study of PD-L1 blockade in urothelial cancer. Sequencing was performed with immunoSEQ multiplex PCR; in TCRdb, only in-frame clones are kept and a portion is missing. Counted here are 40,000 to 55,000 clones, over 70% occurring once; the ten biggest clones make up 5% to 6%. This sample comprised PBMCs, obtained around atezolizumab (anti-PD-L1) treatment. The source is a man aged 35-49 years with urothelial cancer. CDR3s include the opening cysteine and the closing phenylalanine or tryptophan. Each record gives: V gene, J gene, clone size, CDR3 protein. The listing skips clone size in some rows; elsewhere it reads once, few, many or a size class.

TRBV5-1	TRBJ2-5	NA	CASSPEPQGASRETQYF
TRBV10-2	TRBJ1-3	NA	CASSSWQGGNTIYF
TRBV29-1	TRBJ2-5	few	CSVGGETQYF
TRBV6-5	TRBJ1-2	NA	CASSSLAGYYGYTF
TRBV9	TRBJ2-7	NA	CASSAGTTPYEQYF
TRBV11-2	TRBJ1-2	NA	CASNPGQGARGYTF
TRBV19	TRBJ1-1	NA	CVSAGQSRIEAFF
TRBV29-1	TRBJ2-1	NA	CSVVSSGNYNEQFF
TRBV7-8	TRBJ1-2	NA	CASSPNGGRTGYTF
TRBV5-4	TRBJ2-3	NA	CASSSRQGRTDTQYF
TRBV5-1	TRBJ2-1	once	CASRTGLAANNEQFF
TRBV6-6	TRBJ1-2	NA	CASTQGIDGYTF
TRBV5-1	TRBJ2-3	NA	CASSLADRGDTDTQYF
TRBV29-1	TRBJ1-2	NA	CSGETLPQAGYTF
TRBV19	TRBJ1-5	NA	CASRPGRQASALGNQPQHF
TRBV28	TRBJ2-7	NA	CASGGSPREQYF
TRBV7-9	TRBJ2-1	NA	CASSTLTGVRYNEQFF
TRBV25-1	TRBJ1-1	NA	CASSVEGGSGNTEAFF
TRBV28	TRBJ2-2	once	CASGAFGELFF
TRBV9	TRBJ1-1	few	CASSVAVGAMDTEAFF
TRBV28	TRBJ1-1	NA	CASTRERTEAFF
TRBV25-1	TRBJ1-4	few	CASSERRTGISANEKLFF
TRBV5-6	TRBJ2-6	NA	CASSLVGAYGANVLTF
TRBV28	TRBJ1-2	NA	CASVRGVQLGYTF
TRBV1	TRBJ2-5	NA	CTSSPKETQYF
TRBV28	TRBJ2-2	NA	CASSLWDWDRPTGELFF
TRBV27	TRBJ1-2	NA	CASSSGGEYGYTF
TRBV7-2	TRBJ2-2	once	CASSLVGQGSVGELFF
TRBV27	TRBJ2-1	NA	CASKSLAGAGGNEQFF
TRBV5-4	TRBJ1-1	NA	CASSLLQGAMTEAFF
TRBV19	TRBJ1-5	NA	CASKVDSLNQPQHF
TRBV28	TRBJ1-1	few	CASSLVGRGTEAFF
TRBV6-5	TRBJ2-2	NA	CASTFNLPGELFF
TRBV27	TRBJ2-3	NA	CASSLGAADTQYF
TRBV7-6	TRBJ2-5	NA	CASSYTGLETQYF
TRBV5-4	TRBJ1-2	once	CASSPWDQVSGYTF
TRBV19	TRBJ1-4	NA	CASSIQAGRSNEKLFF
TRBV6-5	TRBJ2-5	NA	CASTPGDLQETQYF
TRBV5-1	TRBJ2-7	few	CASSRGQGFEQYF
TRBV28	TRBJ2-7	NA	CATLTKGGYEQYF
TRBV9	TRBJ2-2	NA	CASSALAGAVGTGELFF
TRBV15	TRBJ2-5	NA	CATSTLHRFETQYF
TRBV9	TRBJ2-5	NA	CASSATGTGLGETQYF
TRBV7-3	TRBJ1-1	NA	CASRWAGVNTEAFF
TRBV5-6	TRBJ2-1	NA	CASSSTSGRVNEQFF
TRBV15	TRBJ2-1	NA	CATSRGGTQNNEQFF
TRBV5-4	TRBJ2-2	NA	CASSPTGTGELFF
TRBV5-1	TRBJ2-3	NA	CASSFWLEGTDTQYF
TRBV2	TRBJ1-5	NA	CASSGTGYSNQPQHF